This entry lists 26 T cell receptor beta chains sequenced from one sample in a study of CD8+ T cells in alopecia areata. After isolation, RNA underwent reverse transcription to generate cDNA as the sequencing template. Assay: immunoSEQ multiplex PCR; the TCRdb copy retains only in-frame clones and omits some. In the table there are some 150,000 clones, 58% of which are singletons. The starting material was CD4+ T cells sorted from blood, obtained at week 0. The receptors here all came from a human donor with alopecia areata.

This clone was found a few times. V usage is TRBV5-8 and J usage is TRBJ2-5; perhaps D is TRBD1 or TRBD2 (7 bases each). The CDR3 sequence is 16 residues long. Trimming stripped 0 bases from V and 1 base from J, with 13 bases between. Germline CDR1 reads SGHTS; CDR2 reads YDEGEE. CDR3 in DNA: TGTGCCAGCAGCTTGGCCAGGGGGGGGGTCCAAGAGACCCAGTACTTC. Protein sequence: CASSLARGGVQETQYF.

The sample holds one count of this clone. The chain links TRBV29-1 to TRBJ2-2; D perhaps matches TRBD1 (5 bases). The germline gives CDR1 SQVTM, CDR2 ANQGSEA. Trimming stripped 4 bases from V and 4 bases from J, with 13 bases between. CDR3 length: 14 amino acids. CDR3 amino acids: CSVAKGRGTGELFF. DNA for the CDR3: TGCAGCGTTGCGAAGGGGCGCGGCACCGGGGAGCTGTTTTTT.

The rearrangement uses TRBV7-2 and TRBJ2-7; possible D gene TRBD1, 6 bases. Trimming removed 7 bases from V and 2 bases from J, with 18 bases in between. The CDR3 loop spans 15 amino acids. Germline CDR1 SGHTA, CDR2 FQGNSA. Written as DNA, the CDR3 is TGTGCCAGCACCTCAGGGTGGGCAGGGGCCTACGAGCAGTACTTC. It yields the protein CASTSGWAGAYEQYF.

This chain links TRBV27 with TRBJ1-5; unclear D gene. V lost 0 bases, J lost 3 bases, and 3 bases lay in between. The CDR3 has 13 amino acids. CDR1 is MNHEY, CDR2 SMNVEV, per germline (reference sequence). The CDR3, as DNA: TGTGCCAGCAGTTTATCGAACAATCAGCCCCAGCATTTT. It is translated as CASSLSNNQPQHF.

This chain connects TRBV7-3 to TRBJ2-5; D is possibly TRBD2 (6 bases). Germline V CDR1 and CDR2: SGHTA, FQGTGA. This CDR3 spans 11 amino acids. Trimming pared 4 bases from V and 7 bases from J, leaving 7 bases between. The CDR3 coding sequence is TGTGCCAGCAGCTCCGGGGGGACCCAGTACTTC. Protein sequence: CASSSGGTQYF.

The chain has TRBV27 and TRBJ2-5; 13 bases are shared with TRBD2. The J call may be incorrect, as the DNA end agrees better with TRBJ2-7. Germline CDR1 reads MNHEY; CDR2 reads SMNVEV (reference sequence). The CDR3 covers 14 residues. CDR3 coding DNA: TGTGCCAGCAGTGGACTAGCGGGGGCCTACGAGCAGTACTTC. Protein product: CASSGLAGAYEQYF.

This clone was seen a handful of times. This chain connects TRBV18 to TRBJ2-7, with no clear D. Trimming left V 5 bases short and J 2 bases short, with 4 bases between. The germline V gene has CDR1 KGHSH and CDR2 LQKENI. This CDR3 comprises 11 residues. Here the CDR3 DNA reads TGTGCCAGCTCAGAGACCTACGAGCAGTACTTC. Its translation is CASSETYEQYF.

This chain links TRBV10-2 with TRBJ2-1; 9 bases map to TRBD2. The CDR3 is 16 amino acids. Germline CDR1 and CDR2: WSHSY and SAAADI. The junction had 3 bases not matched to a gene; V was cut back by 3 bases and J by 0 bases. CDR3 nucleotide sequence: TGCGCCAGCAGTGACCCTAGCGGGGCCTCCTACAATGAGCAGTTCTTC. Its translation: CASSDPSGASYNEQFF.

The chain recombines TRBV6-6 with TRBJ1-1, with D possibly matching TRBD1 (6 bases). Germline V gene sequence: CDR1 MNHNY, CDR2 SVGAGI (reference sequence). The ends were cut back, 6 bases at V and 0 bases at J, with 11 bases in the middle. The CDR3 runs to 14 residues. The DNA of the CDR3 is TGTGCCAGCAGACAGGGATATGTGAACACTGAAGCTTTCTTT. Translated, it gives CASRQGYVNTEAFF.

This chain uses TRBV29-1 with TRBJ1-5, with 8 positions matching TRBD1. V was pared by 6 bases and J by 5 bases, with 9 bases of the junction left unmatched. CDR1 and CDR2 (germline): SQVTM, ANQGSEA. The CDR3 is 14 amino acids. CDR3: CSVYPQGGDQPQHF. The CDR3 region has the DNA TGCAGCGTGTACCCACAGGGGGGCGATCAGCCCCAGCATTTT.

V and J are TRBV6-5 and TRBJ1-1; D might be TRBD1 (5 bases). Trimming removed 6 bases from V and 1 base from J, with 9 bases in between. Looked up from germline, CDR1 is MNHEY and CDR2 is SVGAGI. The CDR3 length is 13 residues. DNA for the CDR3: TGTGCCAGCAGGGGGGGAGGGAACACTGAAGCTTTCTTT. This gives the protein CASRGGGNTEAFF.

This clone was picked up a small number of times. The rearrangement joins TRBV5-4 to TRBJ1-5, with unresolved D. Trimming pared 4 bases from V and 4 bases from J, leaving 9 bases between. The CDR3 runs 13 residues. Germline V gene lookup returns CDR1 SGHNT and CDR2 YYREEE (reference sequence). DNA for the CDR3: TGTGCCAGCAGCGAAGATAAGAATCAGCCCCAGCATTTT. Translating gives CASSEDKNQPQHF.

The J gene is TRBJ2-3, the V gene TRBV7-9, with D unclear. Trimming took 1 base from V and 0 from J, leaving 8 bases between them. CDR1 is SEHNR, CDR2 FQNEAQ, per germline (reference sequence). This CDR3 has 15 amino acids. The CDR3 loop is CASSLGDLSTDTQYF. The CDR3 nucleotides are TGTGCCAGCAGCTTAGGAGATCTTAGCACAGATACGCAGTATTTT.

The chain recombines TRBV9 with TRBJ1-6; TRBD1 agrees at 7 bases. V shed 3 bases, J shed 10 bases, and the junction held 10 bases outside the gene matches. CDR1 and CDR2 (germline): SGDLS, YYNGEE. This CDR3 comprises 15 residues. The CDR3 spells CASSGLGQLRSPLHF. The CDR3 nucleotides read TGTGCCAGCAGCGGGTTGGGACAGCTACGATCACCCCTCCACTTT.

V gene TRBV11-2 combines with J gene TRBJ1-6; 9 nucleotides agree with TRBD1. V was pared by 5 bases and J by 9 bases, with 5 bases of the junction left unmatched. CDR3 length: 14 amino acids. Germline V lookup: CDR1 SGHAT, CDR2 FQNNGV. CDR3 amino acids: CASSPGQGGSPLHF. The CDR3 nucleotides are TGTGCCAGCAGCCCGGGACAGGGAGGTTCACCCCTCCACTTT.

The chain joins TRBV7-2 to TRBJ2-1; perhaps TRBD1 as D (6 bases). The CDR3 extends over 15 amino acids. CDR1 SGHTA and CDR2 FQGNSA come from the germline V gene. The V end lost 1 base, the J end lost 4 bases, and 11 bases lay between the germline ends. The CDR3 loop is CASSLGQQGYNEQFF. Written as DNA, the CDR3 is TGTGCCAGCAGCTTAGGACAACAGGGTTACAATGAGCAGTTCTTC. Supplemented by reference TRBV7-2 and TRBJ2-1, the full variable domain reads GAGVSQSPSNKVTEKGKDVELRCDPISGHTALYWYRQSLGQGLEFLIYFQGNSAPDKSGLPSDRFSAERTGGSVSTLTIQRTQQEDSAVYLCASSLGQQGYNEQFFGPGTRLTVL.

V is TRBV7-2 and J is TRBJ1-4, with D possibly being TRBD1 (5 bases). Germline values: CDR1 SGHTA, CDR2 FQGNSA. Trimming pared 2 bases from V and 0 bases from J, leaving 10 bases between. This CDR3 region has 16 residues. In DNA, the CDR3 is TGTGCCAGCAGCTTACGCCGACAGTCAACTAATGAAAAACTGTTTTTT. This sequence encodes CASSLRRQSTNEKLFF.

The V call is TRBV5-6, the J call TRBJ2-2; perhaps D is TRBD1 or TRBD2 (6 bases each). The CDR3 contains 16 residues. Germline V CDR1 and CDR2: SGHDT, YYEEEE. The V gene lost 6 bases and the J gene lost 1 base, with 16 bases spanning the gap. CDR3 protein: CASTRRGAKNTGELFF. CDR3 DNA: TGTGCCAGCACCCGGAGGGGGGCCAAGAACACCGGGGAGCTGTTTTTT.

The chain couples TRBV7-2 to TRBJ1-1, with 7 nucleotides matching TRBD1. CDR3 length: 14 amino acids. The V and J ends lost 5 bases and 5 bases, in that order; junction bases with no gene match: 8. Germline-derived CDR1 and CDR2 are SGHTA and FQGNSA. The DNA for the CDR3 is TGTGCCAGCAGCCAGGACAGGATCTGGACTGAAGCTTTCTTT. This codes for CASSQDRIWTEAFF.

This clone was detected once. The genes are TRBV27 and TRBJ2-6; D may be TRBD1 (6 bases). Germline CDR1 MNHEY, CDR2 SMNVEV (reference sequence). The CDR3 spans 15 residues. Trimming stripped 3 bases from V and 2 bases from J, with 8 bases between. This chain's CDR3 is CASSFQGPGANVLTF. CDR3 coding DNA: TGTGCCAGCAGTTTTCAGGGGCCTGGGGCCAACGTCCTGACTTTC.

The chain recombines TRBV10-3 with TRBJ2-3, with a possible D match to TRBD1 (5 bases). CDR1 and CDR2 from the germline V gene are ENHRY and SYGVKD. The CDR3 totals 13 residues. Trimming took off 3 bases at V and 4 bases at J, with 8 bases between the two ends. CDR3 sequence: CAISEGVPDTQYF. CDR3 DNA: TGTGCCATCAGTGAAGGGGTCCCAGATACGCAGTATTTT.

The chain links TRBV30 to TRBJ1-5; no clear D gene. This CDR3 has 13 residues. Per the germline V gene, CDR1 is GTSNPN and CDR2 is SVGIG (reference sequence). The V end lost 2 bases, the J end lost 1 base, and 6 bases lay between the germline ends. This CDR3 reads CAWSTDSNQPQHF. DNA for the CDR3: TGTGCCTGGAGTACGGACAGCAATCAGCCCCAGCATTTT. The variable domain in full, with the rest retrieved from reference TRBV30 and TRBJ1-5, is SQTIHQWPATLVQPVGSPLSLECTVEGTSNPNLYWYRQAAGRGLQLLFYSVGIGQISSEVPQNLSASRPQDRQFILSSKKLLLSDSGFYLCAWSTDSNQPQHFGDGTRLSIL.

V is TRBV30 and J is TRBJ1-2, with D possibly TRBD1 on 6 matching bases. The V end was cut by 5 bases, the J end by 4 bases, with 11 bases between. This CDR3 is 12 amino acids long. Germline V gives CDR1 GTSNPN, CDR2 SVGIG (reference sequence). The CDR3 nucleotides are TGTGCCTGGGCAAGGGGGTCCTATGGCTACACCTTC. This encodes CAWARGSYGYTF.

The chain joins TRBV30 to TRBJ1-5; 8 nucleotides match TRBD1. This CDR3 is 13 amino acids long. CDR1 GTSNPN and CDR2 SVGIG come from the germline V gene (reference sequence). With V trimmed by 2 bases and J by 5 bases, 2 bases remained unmatched. CDR3 in amino acids: CAWSLTGDQPQHF. In DNA, the CDR3 is TGTGCCTGGAGTTTGACAGGGGATCAGCCCCAGCATTTT.

The J gene is TRBJ1-2, the V gene TRBV5-4, with no clear D. CDR3 length: 13 amino acids. CDR1 is SGHNT, CDR2 YYREEE, per germline (reference sequence). Between the trimmed V and J ends, which lost 3 bases and 4 bases, there was a span of 10 bases. DNA for the CDR3: TGTGCCAGCAGCTCGACGGAGTTCTATGGCTACACCTTC. It codes for CASSSTEFYGYTF.

This clone was recorded at least ten times. V and J are TRBV2 and TRBJ2-5; 9 nucleotides agree with TRBD1. Germline values: CDR1 SNHLY, CDR2 FYNNEI. This CDR3 is built from 13 residues. Germline trimming cut 5 bases from V and 4 bases from J; bases unmatched to any gene: 2. CDR3: CASSLDRGETQYF. The CDR3 nucleotides are TGTGCCAGCAGTTTGGACAGGGGAGAGACCCAGTACTTC.